The next 9 T cell receptor beta chains were all read from a single sample in a study of monozygotic twins with inflammatory bowel disease. TCRdb re-called the 5' RACE reads, yielding one record per CDR3 amino acid sequence without DNA. The data include around 450,000 distinct CDR3 sequences; the top ten clones carry 2% to 2.5%. Sequencing was carried out using blood. The receptors stem from a human donor with ulcerative colitis or Crohn's disease, or a healthy co-twin of an affected twin (not recorded which).

The chain recombines TRBV6-1 with TRBJ1-3; TCRdb's assignment of TRBD1 cannot be checked, as there is no DNA. The CDR3 runs to 15 residues. The germline gives CDR1 MNHNS, CDR2 SASEGT. The CDR3 region is CASTPGWGVGNTIYF.

The chain has TRBV20-1 and TRBJ2-2; the D gene TCRdb calls, TRBD2, cannot be checked with no DNA. CDR3 length: 15 amino acids. Germline V gene data show CDR1 as DFQATT and CDR2 as SNEGSKA (reference sequence). The CDR3 loop reads CSARSLAGPTGELFF.

The chain recombines TRBV7-2 with TRBJ1-1. Germline CDR1 SGHTA, CDR2 FQGNSA. This CDR3 spans 13 amino acids. The CDR3 reads CASSFERDAEAFF. Filled out from reference TRBV7-2 and TRBJ1-1, the complete variable domain reads GAGVSQSPSNKVTEKGKDVELRCDPISGHTALYWYRQSLGQGLEFLIYFQGNSAPDKSGLPSDRFSAERTGGSVSTLTIQRTQQEDSAVYLCASSFERDAEAFFGQGTRLTVV.

This sequence joins TRBV7-2 and TRBJ2-7; absent DNA, TCRdb's TRBD1 call cannot be checked. The CDR3 is 15 residues long. Germline V gene data show CDR1 as SGHTA and CDR2 as FQGNSA. CDR3 region: CASTHGGVSSYEQYF.

The V call is TRBV18, the J call TRBJ2-5. Per germline, CDR1 KGHSH and CDR2 LQKENI. The CDR3 consists of 16 residues. CDR3: CASSPPFNQYQETQYF.

This chain uses TRBV10-3 with TRBJ1-1; TCRdb's D gene call, TRBD1, goes unchecked for lack of DNA. CDR1 is ENHRY, CDR2 SYGVKD, per germline. This CDR3 has 17 amino acids. This chain's CDR3 is CAISELQQGRSDTEAFF.

The genes are TRBV5-1 and TRBJ2-5; the D call of TRBD2 rests on TCRdb alone, since no DNA is present to check it. Germline-derived CDR1 and CDR2 are SGHRS and YFSETQ. The CDR3 length is 14 residues. The CDR3 spells CASSLPGLEKTQYF. Full variable domain (remainder filled in from reference TRBV5-1 and TRBJ2-5): KAGVTQTPRYLIKTRGQQVTLSCSPISGHRSVSWYQQTPGQGLQFLFEYFSETQRNKGNFPGRFSGRQFSNSRSEMNVSTLELGDSALYLCASSLPGLEKTQYFGPGTRLLVL.

The CDR3 spells CASHQGGGSTEAFF. The rearrangement uses TRBV7-9 and TRBJ1-1; without DNA, the TCRdb call of TRBD1 cannot be checked. The CDR3 runs to 14 residues. Per the germline V gene, CDR1 is SEHNR and CDR2 is FQNEAQ (reference sequence). Supplemented by reference TRBV7-9 and TRBJ1-1, the full variable domain reads DTGVSQNPRHKITKRGQNVTFRCDPISEHNRLYWYRQTLGQGPEFLTYFQNEAQLEKSRLLSDRFSAERPKGSFSTLEIQRTEQGDSAMYLCASHQGGGSTEAFFGQGTRLTVV.

The chain joins TRBV12-3 or TRBV12-4 to TRBJ1-4; lacking DNA, the TRBD1 call made by TCRdb goes unchecked. The CDR3 consists of 14 residues. CDR3 sequence: CASSLPGKKEKLFF.